This TCR beta chain was captured by sequencing in a study of blood T cell repertoires in COVID-19. Background on the study: Some COVID-19 samples were acute and others convalescent; all came from the United States, Italy and Spain. PBMCs, B-cell-depleted T cells, or T cells provided the cDNA or gDNA that made up the material.

As processed by the authors: Estimation of nucleated cell counts was performed using reference gene primer amplification. Only in-frame clones appear in the TCRdb table, and some are missing; sequencing was by immunoSEQ multiplex PCR. That table furnishes V, J and clone size, whereas the DNA furnished D and trimming. Altogether around 190,000 clones are present, approximately 79% being singletons, with the ten largest covering approximately 13%. V dropped 0 bases and J dropped 6; count of bases not matched to a gene: 7. The CDR3 has 17 residues. Germline V gene sequence: CDR1 SGHTA, CDR2 FQGNSA. The chain links TRBV7-2 to TRBJ2-1; 11 bases line up with TRBD2. Sequenced material: peripheral blood. This clonotype was obtained from a woman aged 45-65 years with acute or convalescent COVID-19. CDR3 bases: TGTGCCAGCAGCTTAGCGGGGACTAGCGGAGCTGGCAATGAGCAGTTCTTC. This encodes CASSLAGTSGAGNEQFF.